This is a list of T cell receptor beta chains from one sample in a study of cytotoxic CD8 clonotypes in ibrutinib-treated CLL. Libraries were prepared by immunoSEQ multiplex PCR; TCRdb keeps only in-frame clonotypes and omits some of them. This sample has some 140,000 clones; about 91% occur once, and the top ten carry 10% to 11%. The input for sequencing was PBMCs, taken after 12 months of ibrutinib treatment. All receptors come from a human donor with chronic lymphocytic leukemia. The CDR3 runs from the conserved cysteine through the conserved F or W. A D gene is named only where the DNA matches it firmly. Part of the rows lack a size; the others show once, few, many or a class for expanded clones.

len | j_gene | v_gene | d_gene | abundance | CDR3aa | CDR3nt
13 | TRBJ1-1 | TRBV11-1 | . | . | CASSLGLNTEAFF | TGTGCCAGCAGCTTAGGTTTAAACACTGAAGCTTTCTTT
14 | TRBJ2-7 | TRBV7-8 | . | . | CASSNRDVRYEQYF | TGTGCCAGCAGCAACCGGGACGTACGCTACGAGCAGTACTTC
16 | TRBJ2-1 | TRBV27 | . | . | CASSYLVNTPLGEQFF | TGTGCCAGCAGTTATCTAGTTAACACCCCTTTAGGTGAGCAGTTCTTC
14 | TRBJ1-1 | TRBV18 | . | once | CASSPRTDVTEAFF | TGTGCCAGCTCCCCTCGGACGGATGTCACTGAAGCTTTCTTT
16 | TRBJ2-3 | TRBV5-6 | . | . | CASSLRTLGLSDTQYF | TGTGCCAGCAGCTTGAGGACCCTCGGACTTTCAGATACGCAGTATTTT
13 | TRBJ1-3 | TRBV10-3 | . | once | CAGKMGVPDTIYF | TGTGCCGGCAAAATGGGTGTCCCCGACACCATATATTTT
13 | TRBJ1-5 | TRBV30 | . | . | CAWSGTVNQPQHF | TGTGCCTGGAGTGGGACAGTCAATCAGCCCCAGCATTTT
14 | TRBJ1-2 | TRBV28 | . | . | CASSFMGVNYGYTF | TGTGCCAGCAGTTTTATGGGAGTTAACTATGGCTACACCTTC
14 | TRBJ2-7 | TRBV30 | . | . | CAWDRGLGSYEQYF | TGTGCCTGGGACCGGGGCCTCGGGTCCTACGAGCAGTACTTC
11 | TRBJ1-4 | TRBV2 | . | . | CASSDNEKLFF | TGTGCCAGCAGTGATAATGAAAAACTGTTTTTT
16 | TRBJ2-2 | TRBV7-8 | . | . | CASSLVNRGRTGELFF | TGTGCCAGCAGCTTAGTTAACCGAGGGAGGACCGGGGAGCTGTTTTTT
13 | TRBJ2-7 | TRBV18 | . | once | CASSGTESYEQYF | TGTGCCAGCTCAGGGACGGAGTCCTACGAGCAGTACTTC
14 | TRBJ1-2 | TRBV27 | . | . | CASSLSSINYGYTF | TGTGCCAGCAGTTTATCCTCTATTAACTATGGCTACACCTTC
14 | TRBJ2-3 | TRBV27 | TRBD2 | . | CASSLREVFDTQYF | TGTGCCAGCAGCCTGCGGGAGGTGTTTGATACGCAGTATTTT
17 | TRBJ1-5 | TRBV2 | TRBD1 | . | CASSELAGGNSNQPQHF | TGTGCCAGCAGTGAATTGGCAGGGGGAAATAGCAATCAGCCCCAGCATTTT
12 | TRBJ2-2 | TRBV10-3 | . | . | CASGVSTGELFF | TGTGCCTCGGGGGTCAGCACCGGGGAGCTGTTTTTT
14 | TRBJ2-2 | TRBV7-9 | . | once | CASNPQANTGELFF | TGTGCCAGCAATCCCCAGGCCAACACCGGGGAGCTGTTTTTT
13 | TRBJ1-3 | TRBV5-1 | . | . | CASSLRVGSTIYF | TGCGCCAGCAGCTTGCGAGTTGGAAGCACCATATATTTT
15 | TRBJ2-1 | TRBV7-2 | . | . | CASSAGSRTGNEQFF | TGTGCCAGCAGCGCCGGGAGTAGGACGGGGAATGAGCAGTTCTTC
16 | TRBJ1-1 | TRBV27 | . | . | CASSGMGGRGNTEAFF | TGTGCCAGCAGTGGCATGGGGGGTCGGGGCAACACTGAAGCTTTCTTT
12 | TRBJ2-7 | TRBV28 | . | . | CASSLGGNEQYF | TGTGCCAGCAGTTTAGGGGGGAACGAGCAGTACTTC
13 | TRBJ2-2 | TRBV6-5 | . | . | CASSADRLLELFF | TGTGCCAGCAGTGCCGACAGGTTGTTGGAGCTGTTTTTT
18 | TRBJ2-3 | TRBV18 | TRBD1 | . | CASSLRDRAIPSTDTQYF | TGTGCCAGCTCACTCCGGGACAGGGCAATCCCGAGCACAGATACGCAGTATTTT
14 | TRBJ2-3 | TRBV7-3 | . | once | CASSLSGGTDTQYF | TGTGCCAGCAGCTTATCAGGGGGCACAGATACGCAGTATTTT
13 | TRBJ2-2 | TRBV28 | . | . | CASSLSDTGELFF | TGTGCCAGCAGTTTATCGGACACCGGGGAGCTGTTTTTT
15 | TRBJ2-5 | TRBV18 | TRBD1 | . | CASSPMGQRQETQYF | TGTGCCAGCTCACCTATGGGACAGCGTCAAGAGACCCAGTACTTC
12 | TRBJ2-5 | TRBV28 | . | . | CVSSQTWETQYF | TGTGTCAGCAGCCAGACTTGGGAGACCCAGTACTTC
17 | TRBJ2-1 | TRBV14 | . | . | CASSPTPGLERRWEQFF | TGTGCCAGCAGCCCCACCCCTGGGCTAGAAAGGAGGTGGGAGCAGTTCTTC
18 | TRBJ2-1 | TRBV10-1 | . | once | CASSEPRVLIFSYNEQFF | TGCGCCAGCAGTGAACCTCGAGTTTTGATATTCTCCTACAATGAGCAGTTCTTC
16 | TRBJ2-7 | TRBV27 | TRBD2 | . | CASSSPGSGSSYEQYF | TGTGCCAGCAGCTCCCCTGGTAGCGGGAGCTCCTACGAGCAGTACTTC
16 | TRBJ2-7 | TRBV28 | . | . | CASSFYLGSGSYEQYF | TGTGCCAGCAGTTTCTACCTTGGGAGTGGCTCTTACGAGCAGTACTTC
18 | TRBJ2-2 | TRBV30 | TRBD2 | . | CAWSAKLWASGTTGELFF | TGTGCCTGGAGTGCGAAGTTGTGGGCTAGCGGGACCACCGGGGAGCTGTTTTTT
15 | TRBJ2-7 | TRBV5-8 | TRBD2 | . | CASSLGLAARNEQYF | TGTGCCAGCAGCTTGGGGCTAGCGGCCAGAAACGAGCAGTACTTC
16 | TRBJ2-2 | TRBV27 | . | . | CASSLYGSWQGGELFF | TGTGCCAGCAGTTTATACGGGTCCTGGCAAGGCGGGGAGCTGTTTTTT
16 | TRBJ2-1 | TRBV13 | TRBD1 | once | CASSGPDRGVGNEQFF | TGTGCCAGCAGCGGCCCGGACAGGGGGGTTGGCAATGAGCAGTTCTTC
12 | TRBJ2-2 | TRBV29-1 | . | . | CSVEGGTGELFF | TGCAGCGTTGAAGGAGGAACCGGGGAGCTGTTTTTT
12 | TRBJ2-1 | TRBV18 | . | . | CASSPRVGEQFF | TGTGCCAGCTCACCTCGGGTGGGTGAGCAGTTCTTC
15 | TRBJ2-7 | TRBV9 | TRBD2 | . | CASSVSSGSAYEQYF | TGTGCCAGCAGCGTATCTAGCGGGAGTGCCTACGAGCAGTACTTC
17 | TRBJ2-1 | TRBV5-6 | TRBD2 | . | CASSFQTLAAVHNEQFF | TGTGCCAGCAGCTTTCAGACCCTAGCGGCCGTTCACAATGAGCAGTTCTTC
15 | TRBJ2-7 | TRBV6-5 | . | . | CASSYLKDSPYEQYF | TGTGCCAGCAGTTACTTAAAGGACAGCCCCTACGAGCAGTACTTC
15 | TRBJ2-7 | TRBV19 | . | . | CASSPAGSLLSEQYF | TGTGCCAGTAGCCCTGCAGGGTCGTTACTAAGCGAGCAGTACTTC
14 | TRBJ2-2 | TRBV19 | TRBD1 | . | CATRHSTGGGELFF | TGTGCCACCCGACATAGTACAGGGGGCGGGGAGCTGTTTTTT
15 | TRBJ2-7 | TRBV2 | . | . | CASSEAWGFSYEQYF | TGTGCCAGCAGTGAAGCGTGGGGATTCTCCTACGAGCAGTACTTC
16 | TRBJ2-7 | TRBV5-4 | TRBD2 | once | CASSLKTGLAGFEQYF | TGTGCCAGCAGCTTGAAGACGGGACTAGCGGGCTTCGAGCAGTACTTC
14 | TRBJ2-7 | TRBV29-1 | TRBD1 | . | CSVTGGPGAYEQYF | TGCAGCGTTACAGGGGGCCCAGGGGCCTACGAGCAGTACTTC
15 | TRBJ1-4 | TRBV11-2 | TRBD1 | . | CASSLAGQGGEKLFF | TGTGCCAGCAGCTTAGCGGGACAGGGTGGGGAAAAACTGTTTTTT